This paragraph reports one TCR beta chain. Combining a sample-barcoded 5' primer with a J-beta primer mix, a second PCR ran for about 6 to 12 cycles. TCRdb recomputed calls from the 5' RACE reads with MiXCR, one row per CDR3 protein. Here the sample spans 1.8 million or so distinct CDR3 sequences, roughly two fifths being singletons. This entry comes from a study of blood T cells in healthy people across ages. Peripheral blood, 9.5 to 10 milliliters per donor, was collected. The CDR3 has 15 amino acids. V shed 5 bases and J shed 5 bases, with 19 bases lying between them. This TCR was recovered from a human donor in good health. The genes are TRBV12-3 or TRBV12-4 and TRBJ2-7; the D call may be TRBD1 or TRBD2 (5 bases each). The source material was blood. Written as DNA, the CDR3 is TGTGCCAGCAGTAACGACGGCACCCTGGGGGACGAGCAGTACTTC. It translates to CASSNDGTLGDEQYF.